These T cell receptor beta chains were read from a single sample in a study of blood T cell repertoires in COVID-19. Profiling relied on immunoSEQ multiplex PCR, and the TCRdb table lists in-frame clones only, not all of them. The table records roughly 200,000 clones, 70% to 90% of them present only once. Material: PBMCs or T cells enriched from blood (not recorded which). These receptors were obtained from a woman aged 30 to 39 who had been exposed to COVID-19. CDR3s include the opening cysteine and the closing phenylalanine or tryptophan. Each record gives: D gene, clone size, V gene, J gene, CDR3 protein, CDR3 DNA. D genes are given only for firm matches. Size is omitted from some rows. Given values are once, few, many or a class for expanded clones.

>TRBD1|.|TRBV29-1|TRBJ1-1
CSVGQGLNTEAFF
TGCAGCGTCGGACAGGGTTTGAACACTGAAGCTTTCTTT
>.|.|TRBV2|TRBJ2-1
CASSKTVYNEQFF
TGTGCCAGCAGCAAGACTGTCTACAATGAGCAGTTCTTC
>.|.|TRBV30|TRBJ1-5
CAWSDSYNQPQHF
TGTGCCTGGAGTGACAGCTACAATCAGCCCCAGCATTTT
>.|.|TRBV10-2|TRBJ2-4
CASSTTRPDIQYF
TGCGCCAGCAGTACTACCCGACCGGACATTCAGTACTTC
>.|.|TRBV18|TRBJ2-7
CASSQLGGISQVYEQYF
TGTGCCAGCTCACAGCTCGGGGGTATATCTCAGGTCTACGAGCAGTACTTC
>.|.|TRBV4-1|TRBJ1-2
CASSQNVQANGGYGYTF
TGCGCCAGCAGCCAAAACGTACAGGCAAACGGGGGCTATGGCTACACCTTC
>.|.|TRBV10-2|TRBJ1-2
CASSVGGPYGYTF
TGCGCCAGCAGTGTGGGGGGTCCCTATGGCTACACCTTC
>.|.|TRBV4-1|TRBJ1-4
CASSQDEGFNEKLFF
TGCGCCAGCAGCCAAGATGAGGGCTTTAATGAAAAACTGTTTTTT
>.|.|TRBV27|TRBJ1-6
CASRSWGNEGSPLHF
TGTGCCAGCAGGTCATGGGGAAATGAGGGTTCACCCCTCCACTTT
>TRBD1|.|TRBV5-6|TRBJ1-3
CASKSEGALGNTIYF
TGTGCCAGTAAGAGTGAGGGGGCGCTTGGAAACACCATATATTTT
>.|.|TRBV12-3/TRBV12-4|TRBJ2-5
CASSSRVTQYF
TGTGCCAGCAGTTCGAGGGTCACCCAGTACTTC
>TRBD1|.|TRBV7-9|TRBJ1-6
CASSLADRDNSPLHF
TGTGCCAGCAGCTTAGCCGACAGGGATAATTCACCCCTCCACTTT
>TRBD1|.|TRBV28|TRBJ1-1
CASKRTGVSNTEAFF
TGTGCCAGCAAAAGGACAGGGGTCTCGAACACTGAAGCTTTCTTT
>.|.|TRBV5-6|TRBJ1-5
CASIHPEQGPSNQPQHF
TGTGCCAGCATCCACCCGGAGCAGGGCCCCAGCAATCAGCCCCAGCATTTT
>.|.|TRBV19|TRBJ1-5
CASRQTGASNQPQHF
TGTGCCAGTAGGCAGACAGGTGCTAGCAATCAGCCCCAGCATTTT
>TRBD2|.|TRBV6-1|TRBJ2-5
CASSEAGLAGVETQYF
TGTGCCAGCAGTGAAGCGGGACTAGCGGGGGTTGAGACCCAGTACTTC
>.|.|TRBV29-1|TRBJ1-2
CSAYLTGTVYGYTF
TGCAGCGCTTACCTAACCGGGACTGTATATGGCTACACCTTC
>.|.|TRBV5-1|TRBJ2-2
CASSPGGNTGELFF
TGCGCCAGCAGCCCCGGTGGGAACACCGGGGAGCTGTTTTTT
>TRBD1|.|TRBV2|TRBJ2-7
CASSGGTGFSSEQYF
TGTGCCAGCAGTGGAGGGACAGGGTTTTCGTCCGAGCAGTACTTC
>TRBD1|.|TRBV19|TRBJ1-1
CASSIAGQGASEAFF
TGTGCCAGTAGTATTGCGGGACAGGGGGCGTCTGAAGCTTTCTTT
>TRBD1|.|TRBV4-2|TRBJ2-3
CASSQRTGIGTDTQYF
TGTGCCAGCAGCCAACGGACAGGGATCGGCACAGATACGCAGTATTTT
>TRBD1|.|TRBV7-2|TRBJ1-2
CASSYRTGRAADGYTF
TGTGCCAGCAGCTACCGGACAGGGCGGGCGGCCGATGGCTACACCTTC
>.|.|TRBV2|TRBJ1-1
CASMRGNTEAFF
TGTGCCAGCATGCGCGGGAACACTGAAGCTTTCTTT
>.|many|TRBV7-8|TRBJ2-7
CASSPRVGQGKYEQYF
TGTGCCAGCAGCCCCCGGGTCGGTCAGGGGAAATACGAGCAGTACTTC
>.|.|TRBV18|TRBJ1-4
CASSPRLNEKLFF
TGTGCCAGCTCACCCAGATTAAATGAAAAACTGTTTTTT
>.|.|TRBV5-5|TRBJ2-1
CASSLDPGVSYNEQFF
TGTGCCAGCAGCTTGGATCCAGGGGTATCCTACAATGAGCAGTTCTTC
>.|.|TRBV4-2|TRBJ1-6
CASSQEEGGRGGWGYNSPLHF
TGTGCCAGCAGCCAAGAAGAAGGAGGACGCGGGGGGTGGGGGTATAATTCACCCCTCCACTTT
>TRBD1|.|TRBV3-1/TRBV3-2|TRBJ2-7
CASSPGTGPDEQYF
TGTGCCAGCAGCCCCGGGACAGGGCCGGACGAGCAGTACTTC
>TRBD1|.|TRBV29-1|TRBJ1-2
CSVVMTGRHGYTF
TGCAGCGTTGTGATGACAGGGAGGCATGGCTACACCTTC
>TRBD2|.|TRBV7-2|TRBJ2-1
CASSLRLAGGRNNEQFF
TGTGCCAGCAGCTTAAGACTAGCGGGGGGGAGGAACAATGAGCAGTTCTTC
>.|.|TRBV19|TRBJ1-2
CASSIGATDGYTF
TGTGCCAGTAGTATTGGGGCGACAGATGGCTACACCTTC
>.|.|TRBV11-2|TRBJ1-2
CASSSSRGYTF
TGTGCCAGCAGCTCCTCGAGGGGCTACACCTTC
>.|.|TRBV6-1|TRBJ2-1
CASSEMVEINEQFF
TGTGCCAGCAGTGAAATGGTGGAGATCAATGAGCAGTTCTTC
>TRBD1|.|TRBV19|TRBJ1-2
CASSSRQGVRGYTF
TGTGCCAGTAGTTCCCGACAGGGGGTACGTGGCTACACCTTC
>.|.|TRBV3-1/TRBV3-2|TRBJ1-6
CASSQPYSPLHF
TGTGCCAGCAGCCAACCTTATTCACCCCTCCACTTT
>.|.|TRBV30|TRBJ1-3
CAWTTDSNFGNTIYF
TGTGCCTGGACAACTGACTCCAACTTTGGAAACACCATATATTTT
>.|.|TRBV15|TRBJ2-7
CATSRTGGTYEQYF
TGTGCCACCAGCAGGACCGGCGGGACCTACGAGCAGTACTTC
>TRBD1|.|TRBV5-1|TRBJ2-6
CASSLVWTGAGSGANVLTF
TGCGCCAGCAGCTTGGTGTGGACAGGGGCCGGATCTGGGGCCAACGTCCTGACTTTC
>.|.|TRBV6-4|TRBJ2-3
CASSDSGTVTDTQYF
TGTGCCAGCAGTGACTCCGGGACTGTGACAGATACGCAGTATTTT
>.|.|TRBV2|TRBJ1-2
CASSDQGRGYGYTF
TGTGCCAGCAGTGACCAGGGGCGCGGCTATGGCTACACCTTC